The 8 T cell receptor beta chains given below trace back to one sample, sequenced in a study of cytomegalovirus exposure and HLA in healthy donors. The study ran its PCR with 60 Vbeta and 13 Jbeta primers. Some clones are missing from TCRdb's copy, which holds only in-frame ones; the method was immunoSEQ multiplex PCR. The repertoire holds approximately 170,000 clones, 75% seen once, with less than 5% in the top ten. The sample comprised PBMCs. These receptors were collected from a male donor in good health and CMV-seronegative.

The chain employs TRBV10-2 and TRBJ1-1; 8 positions match TRBD1. Germline V gives CDR1 WSHSY, CDR2 SAAADI. The CDR3 loop spans 13 amino acids. V lost 4 bases and J lost 8; bases outside the gene matches: 6. The CDR3 DNA reads TGCGCCAGCAGTGTGACAGGACAGGGAGAAGCTTTCTTT. It codes for CASSVTGQGEAFF.

The V and J genes are TRBV29-1 and TRBJ1-1, with 7 nucleotides matching TRBD1. CDR3 length: 15 residues. The V and J ends lost 3 bases and 1 base, in that order; junction bases with no gene match: 8. In germline, CDR1 is SQVTM, CDR2 ANQGSEA. The CDR3 sequence is CSVEQADRRNTEAFF. CDR3 bases: TGCAGCGTTGAGCAGGCGGACAGGAGGAACACTGAAGCTTTCTTT.

V is TRBV15 and J is TRBJ1-5, with 9 bases identical to TRBD1. The trim removed 3 bases at V and 6 bases at J, leaving 6 bases unmatched. The CDR3 length is 15 residues. The germline V gene encodes CDR1 LNHNV and CDR2 YYDKDF (reference sequence). CDR3 in amino acids: CATSRRTGDRQPQHF. The CDR3 nucleotides read TGTGCCACCAGCAGGCGGACAGGGGATCGTCAGCCCCAGCATTTT.

CDR3 protein: CASSKVMGSGTNSYEQYF. CDR3 bases: TGTGCCAGCAGCAAAGTAATGGGAAGTGGGACTAACTCCTACGAGCAGTACTTC. This chain connects TRBV21-1 to TRBJ2-7; the table's D call, TRBD2, was not checked against the DNA. TRBV21-1 is labeled a pseudogene. This CDR3 has 18 residues.

The rearrangement joins TRBV5-1 to TRBJ2-1, with TRBD1 matching over 7 bases. The CDR3 covers 12 residues. V dropped 4 bases and J dropped 8; count of bases not matched to a gene: 3. The germline gives CDR1 SGHRS, CDR2 YFSETQ. CDR3 sequence reads: CASSADRDEQFF. CDR3 bases: TGCGCCAGCAGCGCTGACAGGGATGAGCAGTTCTTC. Full variable domain (rest looked up from reference TRBV5-1 and TRBJ2-1): KAGVTQTPRYLIKTRGQQVTLSCSPISGHRSVSWYQQTPGQGLQFLFEYFSETQRNKGNFPGRFSGRQFSNSRSEMNVSTLELGDSALYLCASSADRDEQFFGPGTRLTVL.

This clone was seen once. The genes are TRBV6-5 and TRBJ2-2; maybe TRBD2 (5 bases). The CDR3 is 16 amino acids. V lost 2 bases and J 3 bases, leaving 13 bases between the germline ends. Looked up from germline, CDR1 is MNHEY and CDR2 is SVGAGI. The DNA of the CDR3 is TGTGCCAGCAGTTACGGGGTCCTGCGGGACACCGGGGAGCTGTTTTTT. It yields the protein CASSYGVLRDTGELFF.

The chain has TRBV20-1 and TRBJ1-2; maybe TRBD1 (5 bases). Germline V gives CDR1 DFQATT, CDR2 SNEGSKA (reference sequence). CDR3 length: 11 amino acids. V shed 6 bases and J shed 7 bases, with 12 bases lying between them. As DNA, the CDR3 is TGCAGTGCCCCGGGAGGGGTTGGCTACACCTTC. Translated, it gives CSAPGGVGYTF.

The chain links TRBV11-2 to TRBJ1-3; D may be TRBD1 (5 bases). Looked up from germline, CDR1 is SGHAT and CDR2 is FQNNGV. This CDR3 is built from 13 residues. The V end was cut by 4 bases, the J end by 1 base, with 5 bases between. This CDR3 is CASSSGSGNTIYF. CDR3 nucleotides: TGTGCCAGCAGCTCAGGGTCTGGAAACACCATATATTTT.